This entry concerns a single T cell receptor beta chain. The antigen is undetermined. Measured with immunoSEQ multiplex PCR; TCRdb has only the in-frame clones, and not every one. The repertoire holds approximately 130,000 clones, approximately 90% seen once, with 9.5% in the top ten. The data derive from a study of T cell responses to AZD1222 COVID-19 vaccine. Study results and limitations: Researchers took repertoire samples only after the peak T cell response had come. Donors were mostly white British, more females; clonal diversity possibly underestimated. A rise in Spike-specific TCR breadth and depth followed two AZD1222 doses.

V was shortened by 2 bases and J by 4 bases, with 13 bases between the two germline ends. The CDR3 loop spans 15 amino acids. Germline V lookup: CDR1 SGDLS, CDR2 YYNGEE. This chain links TRBV9 with TRBJ2-1, with D perhaps matching TRBD2 (6 bases). This material consisted of peripheral blood, taken 28 days after the second AZD1222 dose. This clonotype was sampled from an adult who received the AZD1222 COVID-19 vaccine. In DNA form, the CDR3 reads TGTGCCAGCAGCGTCGGGACTCCCGGGTACAATGAGCAGTTCTTC. Its translation is CASSVGTPGYNEQFF.